This T cell receptor beta chain was recovered during a study of T cell repertoires in ileal Crohn's disease. Study at large: Median disease duration was about 8.5 years; less than 45% smoked at surgery. Every patient was operated on for stricturing (roughly 61%) or penetrating (about 39%) complications. Study observations and caveats: Mucosal expansions were suggested to be mainly CD8 T cells.

Time point meaning: neoterminal ileum biopsy at postoperative endoscopy, about 6 months after surgery. Concerning this clone itself: What it recognizes is unknown. This same CDR3 is encoded by further DNA sequences in the sample.

TCRB immunosequencing input was roughly 500 nanograms of biopsy DNA per sample. Data came from immunoSEQ multiplex PCR; TCRdb stores just in-frame clones and leaves some out. The sample has about 62,000 clones, around 90% seen once; the top ten hold roughly 2%. Unmatched junction bases numbered 2, after V lost 3 bases and J lost 6 bases. From germline, CDR1 is SGHRS and CDR2 YFSETQ. The CDR3 contains 13 residues. This TCR derives from an adult with Crohn's disease. The sequencing sample was made of ileal tissue. The rearrangement joins TRBV5-1 to TRBJ2-2; TRBD1 matches at 7 bases. The CDR3 DNA follows: TGCGCCAGCAGCTCGGACAGGCCCGGGGAGCTGTTTTTT. As protein: CASSSDRPGELFF. The whole variable domain, remainder taken from reference TRBV5-1 and TRBJ2-2, is KAGVTQTPRYLIKTRGQQVTLSCSPISGHRSVSWYQQTPGQGLQFLFEYFSETQRNKGNFPGRFSGRQFSNSRSEMNVSTLELGDSALYLCASSSDRPGELFFGEGSRLTVL.